Detailed here is one T cell receptor (beta chain). The antigen is unknown. These data originate in a study of T-cell reconstitution after alpha-beta-depleted transplantation in children. The study, taken as a whole, reports: Newly produced T cells mostly provided counts and TCRbeta diversity after one year, as hyperexpanded clones declined. Surviving thymic progenitors and recipient T cells were the source of high TCRbeta diversity at day 60 in some patients.

The germline V and J ends were trimmed by 4 bases and 4 bases, with 11 bases remaining between them. This CDR3 contains 14 residues. In germline, CDR1 is SGHRS, CDR2 YFSETQ. Unique molecular identifiers tagged the TCRbeta library. TCRdb re-called the PCR reads with MiXCR, one entry per CDR3 protein. The sample has some 200,000 distinct CDR3 sequences, under 8.5% seen once; the top ten hold 35% to 40%. Sequenced here: PBMCs, mostly from graft donor cells, sampled 360 days after TCRalphabeta/CD19-depleted stem cell transplant. The chain joins TRBV5-1 to TRBJ1-4; D ambiguous. The sequence was obtained from a male patient aged 2 to 10 who had a stem cell transplant for acute myeloid leukemia, so the T cells may come from the graft donor. The DNA for the CDR3 is TGCGCCAGCAGCGCGGTACAGCTTAATGAAAAACTGTTTTTT. Protein sequence: CASSAVQLNEKLFF.